This TCR beta chain was observed in a study of blood T cell repertoires in COVID-19. The data were produced by immunoSEQ multiplex PCR, yet TCRdb's version contains in-frame clones alone and is incomplete. The table includes 250,000 to 300,000 clones, approximately 83% detected once. The recovered donors of Cohort 3 showed two negative PCRs, clearance, or symptom resolution. Trimming pared 5 bases from V and 4 bases from J, leaving 11 bases between. CDR1 and CDR2 (germline): SEHNR, FQNEAQ (reference sequence). The CDR3 sequence is 13 residues long. Material for sequencing was PBMCs or T cells enriched from blood (not recorded which). The sequence was obtained from a man aged 45-65 years who had recovered from COVID-19. The chain carries TRBV7-9 and TRBJ2-5, with D tentatively TRBD1 (7 bases). The CDR3 DNA reads as TGTGCCAGCAGCAGACAGGGAGGAGAGACCCAGTACTTC. Its translation is CASSRQGGETQYF.